This T cell receptor (beta chain) was found in a study of shared clonotypes between healthy human individuals. For the study at large: The plates for each donor numbered three CD4 naive, three CD4 memory, two CD8 naive and one CD8 memory.

This table comes from immunoSEQ multiplex PCR, and its TCRdb copy is limited to in-frame clones, with some not included. Among hundreds of thousands of clones, 70% to 75% were seen once, and the ten largest hold about 10%. This CDR3 is 11 amino acids long. CDR1 is SNHLY and CDR2 is FYNNEI in the germline V gene. V lost 6 bases to trimming and J lost 6 bases, with 5 bases between them. Overall study results and limits: Estimated clonotype richness was generally higher in naive than memory subsets.

Turning to this clone: Its antigen remains unknown.

The rearrangement links TRBV2 to TRBJ1-4; D not certain. The source of this sequence is a man aged 25 to 40 in good health. The sequencing sample was made of memory CD4+ T cells sorted from blood. Subset of the sample: CD45RA-negative fraction. DNA for the CDR3: TGTGCCAGCAGCCTTTATGAAAAACTGTTTTTT. Its translation is CASSLYEKLFF.